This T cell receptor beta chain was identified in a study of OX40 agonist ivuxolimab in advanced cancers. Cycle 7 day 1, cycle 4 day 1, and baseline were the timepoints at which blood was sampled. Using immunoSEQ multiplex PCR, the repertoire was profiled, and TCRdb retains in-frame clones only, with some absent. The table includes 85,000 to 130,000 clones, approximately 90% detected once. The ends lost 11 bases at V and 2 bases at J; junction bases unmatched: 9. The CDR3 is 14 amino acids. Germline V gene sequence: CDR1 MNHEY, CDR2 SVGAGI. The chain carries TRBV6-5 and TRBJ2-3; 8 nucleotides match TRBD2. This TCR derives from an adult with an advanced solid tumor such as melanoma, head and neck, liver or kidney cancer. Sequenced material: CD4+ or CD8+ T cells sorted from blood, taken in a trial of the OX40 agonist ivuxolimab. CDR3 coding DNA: TGTGCCTGCCATAGCGGGGTCTACACAGATACGCAGTATTTT. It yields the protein CACHSGVYTDTQYF.